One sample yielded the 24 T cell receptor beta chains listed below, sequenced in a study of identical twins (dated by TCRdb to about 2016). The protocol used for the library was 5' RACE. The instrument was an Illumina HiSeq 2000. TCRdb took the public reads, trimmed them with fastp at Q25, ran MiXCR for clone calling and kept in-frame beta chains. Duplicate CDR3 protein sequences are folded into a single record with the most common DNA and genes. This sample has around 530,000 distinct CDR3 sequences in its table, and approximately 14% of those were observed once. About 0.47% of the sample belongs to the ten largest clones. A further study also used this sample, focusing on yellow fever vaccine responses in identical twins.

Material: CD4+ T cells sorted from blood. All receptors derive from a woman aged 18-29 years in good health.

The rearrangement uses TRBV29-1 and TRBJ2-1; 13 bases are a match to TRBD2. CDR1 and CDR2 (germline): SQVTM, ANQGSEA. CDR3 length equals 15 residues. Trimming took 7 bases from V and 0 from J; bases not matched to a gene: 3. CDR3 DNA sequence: TGCAGCGCTGGGACTAGCGGGATCTCCTACAATGAGCAGTTCTTC. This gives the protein CSAGTSGISYNEQFF.

In DNA form, the CDR3 reads TGTGCCAGCAAGGCTCGGAGCGGGATTGGAACCGAGCAGTACTTC. This encodes CASKARSGIGTEQYF. The chain links TRBV3-1 to TRBJ2-7; 7 positions match TRBD2. CDR1 LGHDT and CDR2 YNNKEL come from the germline V gene (reference sequence). The CDR3 extends over 15 amino acids. Trimming removed 7 bases from V and 6 bases from J; junction bases left unmatched: 15.

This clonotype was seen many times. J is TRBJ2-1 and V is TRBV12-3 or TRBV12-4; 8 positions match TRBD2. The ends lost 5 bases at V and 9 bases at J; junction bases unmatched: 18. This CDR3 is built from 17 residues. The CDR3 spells CASSGTGPGLVRGEQFF. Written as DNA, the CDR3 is TGTGCCAGCAGTGGTACCGGTCCGGGACTAGTTCGCGGTGAGCAGTTCTTC.

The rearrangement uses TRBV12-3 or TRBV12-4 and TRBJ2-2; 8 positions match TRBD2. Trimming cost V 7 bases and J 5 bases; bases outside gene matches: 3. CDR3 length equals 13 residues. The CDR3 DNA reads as TGTGCCAGCAACGGGGGGGCGACCGGGGAGCTGTTTTTT. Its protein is CASNGGATGELFF.

CDR3: CASSQTAPNTGELFF. The CDR3 nucleotides read TGCGCCAGCAGTCAGACAGCCCCTAACACCGGGGAGCTGTTTTTT. This chain joins TRBV5-1 and TRBJ2-2; possibly TRBD1 for D (5 bases). This CDR3 is 15 amino acids long. Germline CDR1 and CDR2: SGHRS and YFSETQ. Trimming stripped 5 bases from V and 2 bases from J, with 13 bases between.

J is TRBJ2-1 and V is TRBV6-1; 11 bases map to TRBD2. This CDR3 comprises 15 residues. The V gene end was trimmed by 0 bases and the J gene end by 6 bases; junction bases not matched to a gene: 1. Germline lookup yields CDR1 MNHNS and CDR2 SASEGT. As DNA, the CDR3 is TGTGCCAGCAGTGAAGCTAGCGGGGGGGCCAATGAGCAGTTCTTC. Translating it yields CASSEASGGANEQFF.

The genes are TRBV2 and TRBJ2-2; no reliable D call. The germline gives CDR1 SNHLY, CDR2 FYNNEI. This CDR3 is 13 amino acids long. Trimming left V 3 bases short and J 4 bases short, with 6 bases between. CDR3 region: CASSDEVTGELFF. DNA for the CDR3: TGTGCCAGCAGTGACGAGGTCACCGGGGAGCTGTTTTTT. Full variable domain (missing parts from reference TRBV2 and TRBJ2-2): EPEVTQTPSHQVTQMGQEVILRCVPISNHLYFYWYRQILGQKVEFLVSFYNNEISEKSEIFDDQFSVERPDGSNFTLKIRSTKLEDSAMYFCASSDEVTGELFFGEGSRLTVL.

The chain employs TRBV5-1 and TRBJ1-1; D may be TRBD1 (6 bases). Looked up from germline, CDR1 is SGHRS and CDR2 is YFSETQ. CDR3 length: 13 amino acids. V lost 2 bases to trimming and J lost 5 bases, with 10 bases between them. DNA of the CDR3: TGCGCCAGCAGCTTCGGGACACGGACTGAAGCTTTCTTT. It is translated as CASSFGTRTEAFF.

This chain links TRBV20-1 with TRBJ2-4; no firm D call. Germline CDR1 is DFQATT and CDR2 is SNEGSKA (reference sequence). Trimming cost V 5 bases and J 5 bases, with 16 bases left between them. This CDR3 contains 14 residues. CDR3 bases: TGCAGTGCTCAAAATACAGCCTGGCAAAACATTCAGTACTTC. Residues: CSAQNTAWQNIQYF.

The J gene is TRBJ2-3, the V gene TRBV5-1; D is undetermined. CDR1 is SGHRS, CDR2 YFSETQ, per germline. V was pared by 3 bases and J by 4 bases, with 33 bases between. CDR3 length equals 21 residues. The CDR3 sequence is CASSSSVRGGALDLLADTQYF. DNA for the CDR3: TGCGCCAGCAGCTCCAGTGTTCGTGGCGGAGCCCTAGACCTTTTAGCAGATACGCAGTATTTT.

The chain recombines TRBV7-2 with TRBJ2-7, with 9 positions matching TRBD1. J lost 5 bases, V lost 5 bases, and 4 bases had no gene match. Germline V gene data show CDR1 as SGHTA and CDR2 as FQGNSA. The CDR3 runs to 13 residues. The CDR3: CASSEQGANEQYF. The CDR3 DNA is TGTGCCAGCAGCGAACAGGGGGCTAACGAGCAGTACTTC.

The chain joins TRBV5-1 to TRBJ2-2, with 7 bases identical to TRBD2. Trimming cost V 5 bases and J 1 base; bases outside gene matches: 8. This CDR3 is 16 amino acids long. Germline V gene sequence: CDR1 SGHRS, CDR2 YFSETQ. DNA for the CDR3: TGCGCCAGCAGACCGAGGGACTACCTGAACACCGGGGAGCTGTTTTTT. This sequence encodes CASRPRDYLNTGELFF.

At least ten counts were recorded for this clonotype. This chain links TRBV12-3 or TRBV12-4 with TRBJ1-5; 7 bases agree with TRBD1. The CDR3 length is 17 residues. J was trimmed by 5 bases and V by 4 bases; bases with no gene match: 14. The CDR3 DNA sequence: TGTGCCAGCAGTTCCAGACCCGACAGGGCCTCCGATCAGCCCCAGCATTTT. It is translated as CASSSRPDRASDQPQHF.

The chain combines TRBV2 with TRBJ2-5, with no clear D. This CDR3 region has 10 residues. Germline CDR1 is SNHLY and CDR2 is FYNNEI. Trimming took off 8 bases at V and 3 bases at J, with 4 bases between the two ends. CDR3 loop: CASQEETQYF. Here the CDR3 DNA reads TGTGCCAGCCAAGAAGAGACCCAGTACTTC. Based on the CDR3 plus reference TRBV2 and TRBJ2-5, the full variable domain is EPEVTQTPSHQVTQMGQEVILRCVPISNHLYFYWYRQILGQKVEFLVSFYNNEISEKSEIFDDQFSVERPDGSNFTLKIRSTKLEDSAMYFCASQEETQYFGPGTRLLVL.

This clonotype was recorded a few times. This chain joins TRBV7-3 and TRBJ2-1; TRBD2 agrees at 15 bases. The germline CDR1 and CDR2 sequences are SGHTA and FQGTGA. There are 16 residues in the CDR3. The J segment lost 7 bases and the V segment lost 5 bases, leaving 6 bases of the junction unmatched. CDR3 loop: CASSTGTSGRSNEQFF. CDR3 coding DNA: TGTGCCAGCAGCACTGGGACTAGCGGGAGGTCGAATGAGCAGTTCTTC.

In nucleotides, the CDR3 is TGTGCCAGCAGTGAAGGTCATGTGACCGCCTACGAGCAGTACGTC. This codes for CASSEGHVTAYEQYV. This chain uses TRBV2 with TRBJ2-7, with D unresolved. Germline V lookup: CDR1 SNHLY, CDR2 FYNNEI. This CDR3 has 15 amino acids. V dropped 1 base and J dropped 2 bases, with 12 bases sitting between them.

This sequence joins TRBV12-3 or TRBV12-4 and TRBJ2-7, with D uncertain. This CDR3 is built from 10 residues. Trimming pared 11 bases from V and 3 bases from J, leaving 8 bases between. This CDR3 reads CADNLYEQYF. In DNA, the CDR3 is TGTGCCGATAACCTCTACGAGCAGTACTTC.

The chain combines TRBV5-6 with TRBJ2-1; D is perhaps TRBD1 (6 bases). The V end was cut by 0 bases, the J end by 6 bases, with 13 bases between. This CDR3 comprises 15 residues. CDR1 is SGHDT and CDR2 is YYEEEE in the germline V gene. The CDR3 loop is CASSLGLYRANEQFF. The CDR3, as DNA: TGTGCCAGCAGCTTGGGCCTTTACAGGGCCAATGAGCAGTTCTTC.

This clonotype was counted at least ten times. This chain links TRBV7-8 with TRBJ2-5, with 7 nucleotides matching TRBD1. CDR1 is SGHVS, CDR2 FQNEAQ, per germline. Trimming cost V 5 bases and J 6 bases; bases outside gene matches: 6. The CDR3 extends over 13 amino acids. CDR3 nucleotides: TGTGCCAGCAGCACCGGACAGGAACAGACCCAGTACTTC. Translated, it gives CASSTGQEQTQYF.

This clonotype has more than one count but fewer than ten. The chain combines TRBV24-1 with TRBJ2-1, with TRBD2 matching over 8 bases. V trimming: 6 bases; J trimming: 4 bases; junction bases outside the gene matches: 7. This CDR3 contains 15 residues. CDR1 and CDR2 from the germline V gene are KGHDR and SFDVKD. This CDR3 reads CATSPLSGGYNEQFF. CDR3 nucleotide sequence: TGTGCCACCAGTCCCTTGAGCGGGGGTTACAATGAGCAGTTCTTC.

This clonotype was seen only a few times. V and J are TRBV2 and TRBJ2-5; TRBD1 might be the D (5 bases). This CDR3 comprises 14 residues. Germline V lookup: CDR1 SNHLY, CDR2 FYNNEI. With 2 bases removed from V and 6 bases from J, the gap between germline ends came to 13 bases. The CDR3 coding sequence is TGTGCCAGCAGTGAACGCAGGGAAGGGAAGACCCAGTACTTC. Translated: CASSERREGKTQYF. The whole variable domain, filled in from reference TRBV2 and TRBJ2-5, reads EPEVTQTPSHQVTQMGQEVILRCVPISNHLYFYWYRQILGQKVEFLVSFYNNEISEKSEIFDDQFSVERPDGSNFTLKIRSTKLEDSAMYFCASSERREGKTQYFGPGTRLLVL.

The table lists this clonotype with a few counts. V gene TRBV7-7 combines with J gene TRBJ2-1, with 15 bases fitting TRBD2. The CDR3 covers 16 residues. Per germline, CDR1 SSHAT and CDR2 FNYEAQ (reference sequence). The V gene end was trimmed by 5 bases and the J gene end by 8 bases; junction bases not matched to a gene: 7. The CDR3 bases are TGTGCCAGCAGCGATGGACTAGCGGGGGGGCTTCATGAGCAGTTCTTC. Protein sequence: CASSDGLAGGLHEQFF.

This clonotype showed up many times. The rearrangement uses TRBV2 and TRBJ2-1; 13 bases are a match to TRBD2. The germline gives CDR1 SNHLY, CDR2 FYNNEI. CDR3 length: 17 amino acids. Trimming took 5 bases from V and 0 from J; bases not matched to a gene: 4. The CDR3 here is CASSTRTSGSSYNEQFF. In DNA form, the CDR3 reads TGTGCCAGCAGTACCCGGACTAGCGGGAGCTCCTACAATGAGCAGTTCTTC.

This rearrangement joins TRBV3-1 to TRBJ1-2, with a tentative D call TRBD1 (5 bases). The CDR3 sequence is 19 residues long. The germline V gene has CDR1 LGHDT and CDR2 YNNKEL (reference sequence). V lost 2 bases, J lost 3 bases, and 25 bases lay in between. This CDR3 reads CASSQSLAGQITPDYGYTF. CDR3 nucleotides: TGTGCCAGCAGCCAATCATTGGCAGGACAAATTACCCCCGACTATGGCTACACCTTC.